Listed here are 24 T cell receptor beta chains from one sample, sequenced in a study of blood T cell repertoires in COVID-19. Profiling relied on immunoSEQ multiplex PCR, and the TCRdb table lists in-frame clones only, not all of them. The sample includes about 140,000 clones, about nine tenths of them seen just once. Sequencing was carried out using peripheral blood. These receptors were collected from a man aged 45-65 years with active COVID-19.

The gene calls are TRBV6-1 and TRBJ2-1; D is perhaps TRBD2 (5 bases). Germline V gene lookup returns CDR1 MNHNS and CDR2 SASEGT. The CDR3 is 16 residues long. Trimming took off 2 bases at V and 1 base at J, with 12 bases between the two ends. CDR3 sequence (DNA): TGTGCCAGCAGTGAACTGACATCGGGGTCCTACAATGAGCAGTTCTTC. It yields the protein CASSELTSGSYNEQFF.

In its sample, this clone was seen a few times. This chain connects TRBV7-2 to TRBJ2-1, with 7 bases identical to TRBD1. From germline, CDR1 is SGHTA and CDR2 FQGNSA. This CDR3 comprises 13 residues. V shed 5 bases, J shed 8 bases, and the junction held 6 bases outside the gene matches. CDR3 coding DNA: TGTGCCAGCAGCGTTTCGACAGGGTATGAGCAGTTCTTC. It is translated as CASSVSTGYEQFF.

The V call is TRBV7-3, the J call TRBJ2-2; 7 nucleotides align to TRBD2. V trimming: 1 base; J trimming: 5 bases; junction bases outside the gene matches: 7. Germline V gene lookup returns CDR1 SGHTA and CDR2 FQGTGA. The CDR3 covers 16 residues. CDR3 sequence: CASSLNGLVHTGELFF. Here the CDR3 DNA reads TGTGCCAGCAGCTTAAACGGACTAGTCCATACCGGGGAGCTGTTTTTT.

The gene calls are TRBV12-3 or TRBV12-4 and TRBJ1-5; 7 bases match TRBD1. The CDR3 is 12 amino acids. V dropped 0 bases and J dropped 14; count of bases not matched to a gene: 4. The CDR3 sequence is CASSLAGGSEHF. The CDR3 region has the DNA TGTGCCAGCAGTTTAGCAGGGGGCAGTGAGCATTTT.

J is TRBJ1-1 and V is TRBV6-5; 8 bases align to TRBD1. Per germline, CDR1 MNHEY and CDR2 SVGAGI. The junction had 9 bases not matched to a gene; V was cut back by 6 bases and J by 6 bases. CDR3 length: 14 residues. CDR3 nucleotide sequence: TGTGCCAGCAGAAAGACAGGGGATTTTGCTGAAGCTTTCTTT. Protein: CASRKTGDFAEAFF.

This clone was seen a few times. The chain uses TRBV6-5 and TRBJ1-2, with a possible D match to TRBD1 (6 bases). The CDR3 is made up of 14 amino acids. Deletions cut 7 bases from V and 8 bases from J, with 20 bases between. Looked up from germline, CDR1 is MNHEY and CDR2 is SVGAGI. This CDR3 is CASNRAGDADGYTF. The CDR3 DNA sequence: TGTGCCAGCAACCGTGCAGGGGATGCGGACGGCTACACCTTC.

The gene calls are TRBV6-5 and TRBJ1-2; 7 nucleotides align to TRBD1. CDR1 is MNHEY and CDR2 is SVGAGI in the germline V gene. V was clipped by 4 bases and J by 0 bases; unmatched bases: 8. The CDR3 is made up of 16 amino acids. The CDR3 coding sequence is TGTGCCAGCAGTTCTCGCGACAGGGCTTCTAACTATGGCTACACCTTC. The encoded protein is CASSSRDRASNYGYTF.

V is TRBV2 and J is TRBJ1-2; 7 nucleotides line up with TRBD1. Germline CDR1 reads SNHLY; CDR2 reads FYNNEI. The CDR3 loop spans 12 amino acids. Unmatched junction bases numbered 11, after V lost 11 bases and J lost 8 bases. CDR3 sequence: CAGTTGAKGYTF. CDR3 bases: TGTGCCGGAACTACAGGGGCGAAGGGCTACACCTTC.

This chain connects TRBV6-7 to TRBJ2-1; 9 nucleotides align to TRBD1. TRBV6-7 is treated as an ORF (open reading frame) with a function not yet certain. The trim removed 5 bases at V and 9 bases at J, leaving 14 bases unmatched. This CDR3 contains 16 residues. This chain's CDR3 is CASSPLGQGVGTEQFF. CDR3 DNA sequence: TGTGCCAGCAGTCCCCTGGGACAGGGAGTGGGTACTGAGCAGTTCTTC.

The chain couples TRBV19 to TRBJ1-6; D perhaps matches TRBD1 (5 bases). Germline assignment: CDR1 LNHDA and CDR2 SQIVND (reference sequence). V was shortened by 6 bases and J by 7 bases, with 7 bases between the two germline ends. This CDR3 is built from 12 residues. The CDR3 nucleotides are TGTGCCAGTAGAAGGGGAAATTCACCCCTCCACTTT. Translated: CASRRGNSPLHF.

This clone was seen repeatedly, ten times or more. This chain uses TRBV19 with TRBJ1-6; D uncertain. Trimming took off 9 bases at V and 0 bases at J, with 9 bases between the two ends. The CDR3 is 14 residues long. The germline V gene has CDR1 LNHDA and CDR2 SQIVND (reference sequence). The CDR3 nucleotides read TGTGCCAGCACAAAAAGCTCCTATAATTCACCCCTCCACTTT. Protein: CASTKSSYNSPLHF.

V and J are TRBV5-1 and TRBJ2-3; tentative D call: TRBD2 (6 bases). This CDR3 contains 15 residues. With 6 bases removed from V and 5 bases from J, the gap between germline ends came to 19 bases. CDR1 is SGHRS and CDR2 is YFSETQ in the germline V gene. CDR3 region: CASTPDRGIRDTQYF. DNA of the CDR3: TGCGCCAGCACCCCAGACCGGGGGATAAGAGATACGCAGTATTTT.

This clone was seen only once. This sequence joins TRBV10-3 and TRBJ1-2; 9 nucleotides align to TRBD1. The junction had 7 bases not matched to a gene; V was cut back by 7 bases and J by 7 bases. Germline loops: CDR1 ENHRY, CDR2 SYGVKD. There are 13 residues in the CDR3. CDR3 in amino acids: CAIMGTGSVGYTF. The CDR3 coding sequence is TGTGCCATCATGGGGACAGGGTCGGTTGGCTACACCTTC.

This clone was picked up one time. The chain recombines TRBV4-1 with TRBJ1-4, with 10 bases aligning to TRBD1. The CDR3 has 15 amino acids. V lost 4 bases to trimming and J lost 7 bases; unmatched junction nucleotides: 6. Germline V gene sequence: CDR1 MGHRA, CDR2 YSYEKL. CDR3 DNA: TGCGCCAGCAGCCTTGGCGGGGACAGGGGTGAAAAACTGTTTTTT. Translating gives CASSLGGDRGEKLFF.

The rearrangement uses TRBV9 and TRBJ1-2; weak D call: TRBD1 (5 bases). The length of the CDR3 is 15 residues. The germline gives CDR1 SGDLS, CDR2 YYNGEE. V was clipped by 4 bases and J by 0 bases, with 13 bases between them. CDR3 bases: TGTGCCAGCAGCCCACGACAGCAAGCTAACTATGGCTACACCTTC. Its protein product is CASSPRQQANYGYTF.

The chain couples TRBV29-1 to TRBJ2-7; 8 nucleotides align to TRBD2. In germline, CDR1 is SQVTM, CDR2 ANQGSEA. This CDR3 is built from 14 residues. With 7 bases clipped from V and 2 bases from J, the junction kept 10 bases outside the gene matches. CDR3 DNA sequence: TGCAGCGCCAAAGAGGCGGGGGGAGCCTACGAGCAGTACTTC. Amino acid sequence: CSAKEAGGAYEQYF.

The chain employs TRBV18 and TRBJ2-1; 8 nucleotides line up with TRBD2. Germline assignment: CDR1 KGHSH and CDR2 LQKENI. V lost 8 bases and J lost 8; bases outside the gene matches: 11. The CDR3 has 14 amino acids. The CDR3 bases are TGTGCCAGCGGGAAGGGACTAGGGGGAGATGAGCAGTTCTTC. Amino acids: CASGKGLGGDEQFF. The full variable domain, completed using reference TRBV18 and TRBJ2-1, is NAGVMQNPRHLVRRRGQEARLRCSPMKGHSHVYWYRQLPEEGLKFMVYLQKENIIDESGMPKERFSAEFPKEGPSILRIQQVVRGDSAAYFCASGKGLGGDEQFFGPGTRLTVL.

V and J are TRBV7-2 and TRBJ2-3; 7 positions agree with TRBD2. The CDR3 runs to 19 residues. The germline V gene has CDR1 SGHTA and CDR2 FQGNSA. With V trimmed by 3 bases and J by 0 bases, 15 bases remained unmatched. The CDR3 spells CASSFPITPAGPSTDTQYF. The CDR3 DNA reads TGTGCCAGCAGCTTTCCAATTACCCCAGCGGGGCCGAGCACAGATACGCAGTATTTT.

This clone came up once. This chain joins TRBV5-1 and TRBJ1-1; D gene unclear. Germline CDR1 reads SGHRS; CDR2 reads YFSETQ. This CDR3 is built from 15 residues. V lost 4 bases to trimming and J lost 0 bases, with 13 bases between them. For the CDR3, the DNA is TGCGCCAGCAGCCCCCGGGAGGGCCTGAACACTGAAGCTTTCTTT. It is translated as CASSPREGLNTEAFF.

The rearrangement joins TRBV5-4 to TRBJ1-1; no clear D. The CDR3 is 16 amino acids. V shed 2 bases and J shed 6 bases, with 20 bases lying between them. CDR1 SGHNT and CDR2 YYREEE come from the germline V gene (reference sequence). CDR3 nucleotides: TGTGCCAGCAGCTTTCTCGCCTTTAACTTAGTGGCTGAAGCTTTCTTT. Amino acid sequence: CASSFLAFNLVAEAFF.

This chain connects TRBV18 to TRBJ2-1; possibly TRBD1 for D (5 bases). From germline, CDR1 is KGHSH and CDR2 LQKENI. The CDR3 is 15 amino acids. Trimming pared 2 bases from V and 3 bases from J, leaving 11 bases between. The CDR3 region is CASSPTADSYNEQFF. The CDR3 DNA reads TGTGCCAGCTCACCAACCGCCGACAGCTACAATGAGCAGTTCTTC.

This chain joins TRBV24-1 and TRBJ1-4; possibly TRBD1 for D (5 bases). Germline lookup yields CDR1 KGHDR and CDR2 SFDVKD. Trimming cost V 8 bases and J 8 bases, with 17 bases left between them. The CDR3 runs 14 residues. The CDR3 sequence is CATKAGGMWEKLFF. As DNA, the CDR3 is TGTGCCACCAAGGCTGGGGGGATGTGGGAAAAACTGTTTTTT.

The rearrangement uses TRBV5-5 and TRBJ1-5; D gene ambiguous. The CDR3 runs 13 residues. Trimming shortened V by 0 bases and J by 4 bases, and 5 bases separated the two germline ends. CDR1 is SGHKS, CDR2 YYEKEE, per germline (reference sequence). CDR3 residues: CASSLDPNQPQHF. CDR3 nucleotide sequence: TGTGCCAGCAGCTTGGATCCGAATCAGCCCCAGCATTTT.

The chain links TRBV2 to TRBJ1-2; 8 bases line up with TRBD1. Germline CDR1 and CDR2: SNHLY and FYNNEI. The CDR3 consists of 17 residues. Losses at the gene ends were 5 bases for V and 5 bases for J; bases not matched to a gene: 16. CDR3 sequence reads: CASSKRGGTGDVYGYTF. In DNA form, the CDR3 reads TGTGCCAGCAGTAAAAGGGGGGGGACAGGCGACGTTTATGGCTACACCTTC.